Listed below are T cell receptor beta chains from one sample, sequenced in a study of T cells in Graves' hyperthyroidism and ophthalmopathy. TCRdb reanalysed the multiplex PCR reads using MiXCR and keeps one entry per CDR3 protein. Here the sample spans over 450,000 distinct CDR3 sequences, around 15% being singletons. Sequencing input: blood. These receptors were collected from a woman in her late teens or twenties with Graves' hyperthyroidism. Both conserved end residues are part of each CDR3. A D gene is named only where the DNA matches it firmly. Some rows mark clone size as missing; the rest say once, few, many or name a class of expanded clone.

V gene	D gene	J gene	clone size	CDR3 protein	CDR3 DNA
TRBV20-1	NA	TRBJ2-7	few	CSASGKVDEQYF	TGCAGTGCGTCTGGGAAGGTCGACGAGCAGTACTTC
TRBV19	NA	TRBJ2-2	few	CASSKWGTNTGELFF	TGTGCCAGTAGTAAATGGGGAACGAACACCGGGGAGCTGTTTTTT
TRBV11-2	TRBD2	TRBJ2-3	many	CASSPNLLIAGASDTQYF	TGTGCCAGCAGCCCCAACCTATTGATAGCGGGAGCTTCAGATACGCAGTATTTT
TRBV7-6	NA	TRBJ2-7	many	CASSSAGRYEQYF	TGTGCCAGCAGCTCGGCAGGGAGGTACGAGCAGTACTTC
TRBV6-5	TRBD2	TRBJ2-3	NA	CASSYSRTSGQTDTQYF	TGTGCCAGCAGTTACTCTCGGACTAGCGGCCAAACAGATACGCAGTATTTT
TRBV5-1	TRBD1	TRBJ1-2	many	CASSLAGSALTGANGYTF	TGCGCCAGCAGCTTGGCCGGTTCGGCACTGACAGGGGCGAATGGCTACACCTTC
TRBV27	NA	TRBJ1-1	few	CASSPTPFTEAFF	TGTGCCAGCAGTCCCACCCCTTTCACTGAAGCTTTCTTT
TRBV2	TRBD1	TRBJ1-1	many	CASSSTGGAATEAFF	TGTGCCAGCAGTAGCACAGGGGGCGCGGCCACTGAAGCTTTCTTT
TRBV7-8	TRBD1	TRBJ1-4	few	CASSLLGTGGEKLFF	TGTGCCAGCAGCTTATTAGGGACAGGGGGGGAAAAACTGTTTTTT
TRBV3-1	NA	TRBJ2-5	few	CASSQDLGLKETQYF	TGTGCCAGCAGCCAAGACCTTGGACTGAAAGAGACCCAGTACTTC
TRBV27	NA	TRBJ1-5	many	CASSFALNQPQHF	TGTGCCAGCAGTTTTGCCCTCAATCAGCCCCAGCATTTT
TRBV9	NA	TRBJ1-1	many	CASSVRAENTEAFF	TGTGCCAGCAGCGTAAGGGCGGAGAACACTGAAGCTTTCTTT
TRBV29-1	TRBD1	TRBJ1-5	many	CSVWDRPQPQHF	TGCAGCGTTTGGGACAGGCCACAGCCCCAGCATTTT
TRBV20-1	NA	TRBJ1-2	many	CRAGGFGRGGYTF	TGCAGGGCGGGGGGCTTTGGACGAGGAGGCTACACCTTC
TRBV11-2	TRBD1	TRBJ1-5	many	CASSKGQARNQPQHF	TGTGCCAGCAGCAAAGGACAGGCACGCAATCAGCCCCAGCATTTT
TRBV19	NA	TRBJ1-2	NA	CASSIVGVPYGYTF	TGTGCCAGTAGTATCGTGGGGGTCCCCTATGGCTACACCTTC
TRBV12-3/TRBV12-4	TRBD2	TRBJ2-3	many	CASSLGPTSGRTDTQYF	TGTGCCAGCAGTTTAGGGCCTACTAGCGGGAGGACAGATACGCAGTATTTT
TRBV20-1	NA	TRBJ2-5	few	CRAGDSETQYF	TGCAGAGCAGGGGATTCGGAGACCCAGTACTTC
TRBV3-1	NA	TRBJ2-5	many	CASSQQKGSETQYF	TGTGCCAGCAGCCAACAGAAGGGGTCGGAGACCCAGTACTTC
TRBV30	NA	TRBJ2-7	many	CAWSSAYEQYF	TGTGCCTGGAGCTCCGCTTACGAGCAGTACTTC
TRBV5-5	NA	TRBJ1-1	NA	CASSLGRQVPGEAFF	TGCGCCAGCAGCTTGGGGAGACAGGTACCCGGTGAAGCTTTCTTT
TRBV27	NA	TRBJ1-6	many	CASSFSDSPLHF	TGTGCCAGCAGTTTTAGTGATTCACCCCTCCACTTT
TRBV29-1	NA	TRBJ1-3	few	CSPRTGRSLNSGNTIYF	TGCAGTCCCAGGACGGGGAGATCCCTCAACTCTGGAAACACCATATATTTT
TRBV5-1	NA	TRBJ2-5	NA	CASSETNAGKETQYF	TGCGCCAGCAGCGAAACCAACGCAGGGAAAGAGACCCAGTACTTC
TRBV4-1	TRBD1	TRBJ2-6	few	CASSQVQGNSGANVLTF	TGCGCCAGCAGCCAAGTACAGGGGAACTCTGGGGCCAACGTCCTGACTTTC
TRBV5-1	NA	TRBJ1-2	NA	CASSLGAGTYGYTF	TGTGCCAGCAGCTTGGGGGCAGGAACCTATGGCTACACCTTC
TRBV6-1	NA	TRBJ1-1	many	CASSAHRGKNTEAFF	TGTGCCAGCAGTGCCCATCGGGGTAAGAACACTGAAGCTTTCTTT
TRBV30	NA	TRBJ1-2	NA	CAWRVGRTYGYTF	TGTGCCTGGAGGGTAGGGAGAACCTATGGCTACACCTTC
TRBV20-1	NA	TRBJ1-1	many	CSAERGDIWTEAFF	TGCAGTGCTGAAAGAGGGGACATATGGACTGAAGCTTTCTTT